These 13 T cell receptor beta chains originate from one sample sequenced in a study of blood T cell repertoires in COVID-19. The repertoire was sequenced with immunoSEQ multiplex PCR; TCRdb's copy has only in-frame clones and lacks some. The sample carries 85,000 to 110,000 clones, over 75% recorded once. Sequencing used peripheral blood. The origin of the receptors is a human donor in a cohort sampled during active COVID-19.

V usage is TRBV7-3 and J usage is TRBJ2-1, with 13 bases lining up with TRBD2. CDR1 is SGHTA and CDR2 is FQGTGA in the germline V gene. The ends lost 5 bases at V and 7 bases at J; junction bases unmatched: 5. The CDR3 runs 15 residues. The CDR3 bases are TGTGCCAGCAGCAAGACTAGCGGGAGGCGGAATGAGCAGTTCTTC. Translated: CASSKTSGRRNEQFF.

About this clone: A junction boundary mismatches the germline segment, possibly from a read error. Other nucleotide sequences in the sample specify the same CDR3. The chain combines TRBV19 with TRBJ2-7; no reliable D call. The CDR3 has 14 amino acids. CDR1 is LNHDA and CDR2 is SQIVND in the germline V gene (reference sequence). CDR3 DNA: TGCGCCAGTAGTATAGATCTTCAGGTCTACGAGCAGTACTTC. Its translation: CASSIDLQVYEQYF.

The gene calls are TRBV6-6 and TRBJ1-4; 7 bases align to TRBD1. The CDR3 is 16 residues long. J was trimmed by 8 bases and V by 3 bases; bases with no gene match: 12. Germline assignment: CDR1 MNHNY and CDR2 SVGAGI (reference sequence). CDR3 loop: CASSYLPTGMDEKLFF. CDR3 nucleotides: TGTGCCAGCAGTTATCTACCGACAGGGATGGACGAAAAACTGTTTTTT.

The chain links TRBV2 to TRBJ2-7; D is uncertain. Germline V CDR1 and CDR2: SNHLY, FYNNEI. The CDR3 has 13 residues. The V gene lost 7 bases and the J gene lost 3 bases, with 13 bases spanning the gap. CDR3 DNA: TGTGCCAGCACCACCGGGTCTAACTACGAGCAGTACTTC. It translates to CASTTGSNYEQYF. The full variable domain, with the rest looked up from reference TRBV2 and TRBJ2-7, is EPEVTQTPSHQVTQMGQEVILRCVPISNHLYFYWYRQILGQKVEFLVSFYNNEISEKSEIFDDQFSVERPDGSNFTLKIRSTKLEDSAMYFCASTTGSNYEQYFGPGTRLTVT.

This chain links TRBV12-3 or TRBV12-4 with TRBJ1-5; D uncertain. The V and J ends lost 1 base and 8 bases respectively, with 9 bases between them. The CDR3 runs 13 residues. Written as DNA, the CDR3 is TGTGCCAGCAGTTTAGGCGGATTAAAGCCCCAGCATTTT. It is translated as CASSLGGLKPQHF.

The CDR3 loop is CASSYSSSGINEQFF. The CDR3 DNA reads TGTGCCAGCAGTTACTCGAGTTCGGGTATAAATGAGCAGTTCTTC. The chain combines TRBV6-5 with TRBJ2-1; the D is unclear. This CDR3 is 15 amino acids long. Germline V gene sequence: CDR1 MNHEY, CDR2 SVGAGI. Trimming cost V 0 bases and J 7 bases, with 13 bases left between them.

CDR3 region: CASSRADETQYF. The CDR3 nucleotides read TGTGCCAGCAGCCGAGCGGATGAGACCCAGTACTTC. The rearrangement links TRBV13 to TRBJ2-5, with D possibly TRBD2 on 5 matching bases. The CDR3 covers 12 residues. Germline V lookup: CDR1 PRHDT, CDR2 FYEKMQ (reference sequence). The V and J ends lost 5 bases and 5 bases respectively, with 9 bases between them.

J is TRBJ2-2 and V is TRBV12-3 or TRBV12-4, with 7 bases identical to TRBD1. V was pared by 6 bases and J by 6 bases, with 4 bases of the junction left unmatched. This CDR3 is 13 amino acids long. The CDR3 is CASRETGAGELFF. The DNA for the CDR3 is TGTGCCAGCAGGGAAACAGGGGCCGGGGAGCTGTTTTTT.

This clone is a singleton in its sample. The genes are TRBV19 and TRBJ2-3; 14 positions agree with TRBD2. This CDR3 contains 17 residues. Germline V lookup: CDR1 LNHDA, CDR2 SQIVND (reference sequence). V shed 11 bases, J shed 2 bases, and the junction held 12 bases outside the gene matches. This chain's CDR3 is CASGRLAGGLVTDTQYF. DNA of the CDR3: TGTGCCTCCGGGCGACTAGCGGGGGGGCTGGTCACAGATACGCAGTATTTT.

The rearrangement links TRBV5-1 to TRBJ1-1, with 9 bases identical to TRBD1. The CDR3 runs to 15 residues. CDR1 and CDR2 (germline): SGHRS, YFSETQ. The V segment lost 2 bases and the J segment 0 bases; nucleotides outside the gene matches: 2. The CDR3 nucleotides read TGCGCCAGCAGCTTTGGGGACAGGGTGAACACTGAAGCTTTCTTT. As protein: CASSFGDRVNTEAFF.

CDR3 sequence: CASSYGRVNTEAFF. Written as DNA, the CDR3 is TGTGCCAGCAGTTATGGCAGGGTGAACACTGAAGCTTTCTTT. The J gene is TRBJ1-1, the V gene TRBV6-5; tentatively, D is TRBD1 (5 bases). Germline loops: CDR1 MNHEY, CDR2 SVGAGI. The V end was cut by 3 bases, the J end by 0 bases, with 8 bases between. There are 14 residues in the CDR3.

V and J are TRBV6-5 and TRBJ1-1; TRBD1 might be the D (5 bases). This CDR3 is 13 amino acids long. The V and J ends lost 6 bases and 1 base respectively, with 9 bases between them. From germline, CDR1 is MNHEY and CDR2 SVGAGI. The CDR3 sequence is CASSGTTNTEAFF. In DNA form, the CDR3 reads TGTGCCAGCAGCGGGACTACGAACACTGAAGCTTTCTTT.

The chain carries TRBV18 and TRBJ2-1, with D possibly being TRBD2 (6 bases). The CDR3 totals 16 residues. Germline V gene sequence: CDR1 KGHSH, CDR2 LQKENI. Trimming pared 7 bases from V and 5 bases from J, leaving 21 bases between. The CDR3 DNA reads TGTGCCAGCTTACCCCAGCCCGGACTACCCGACAATGAGCAGTTCTTC. Amino acid sequence: CASLPQPGLPDNEQFF.